A selection of T cell receptor beta chains follows, all from one sample in a study of cytomegalovirus exposure and HLA in healthy donors. The table came from immunoSEQ multiplex PCR; TCRdb's copy has only in-frame clones and leaves some out. This sample has some 120,000 clones, with 55% to 65% found just once. The material sequenced was PBMCs. These TCRs come from a middle-aged woman in good health and CMV-seropositive. CDR3s include the opening cysteine and the closing phenylalanine or tryptophan. The D gene is left open where the match is weak. The size field is filled for only some rows; it gives once, few, many or a size class.

cdr3_aa	cdr3_nt	clone_size	v_call	j_call	d_call	cdr3_length
CASSVGGVTYEQYF	TGTGCCAGCAGCGTAGGCGGAGTGACCTACGAGCAGTACTTC	.	TRBV9	TRBJ2-7	.	14
CASSPRGGNGYTF	TGTGCCAGCAGTCCACGAGGGGGTAATGGCTACACCTTC	.	TRBV27	TRBJ1-2	.	13
CASSRDRGSYNEQFF	TGTGCCAGCAGCCGAGACAGGGGATCCTACAATGAGCAGTTCTTC	.	TRBV7-3	TRBJ2-1	TRBD1	15
CASSLLGDNEQFF	TGTGCCAGCAGCTTACTAGGGGACAATGAGCAGTTCTTC	once	TRBV7-9	TRBJ2-1	.	13
CARAGSGTDTQYF	TGTGCCCGGGCCGGGAGCGGGACAGATACGCAGTATTTT	.	TRBV30	TRBJ2-3	.	13
CASRPQGFGNQPQHF	TGTGCCAGCAGACCACAGGGGTTTGGAAATCAGCCCCAGCATTTT	.	TRBV7-2	TRBJ1-5	TRBD1	15
CSVGRTGYQETQYF	TGCAGCGTTGGCCGGACTGGGTACCAAGAGACCCAGTACTTC	once	TRBV29-1	TRBJ2-5	.	14
CASSPGLAATGELFF	TGTGCCAGCAGTCCGGGACTAGCGGCGACCGGGGAGCTGTTTTTT	few	TRBV6-5	TRBJ2-2	TRBD2	15
CSVVFGVTEAFF	TGCAGCGTTGTTTTCGGGGTGACTGAAGCTTTCTTT	.	TRBV29-1	TRBJ1-1	.	12
CASSPGWGMETEAFF	TGCGCCAGCAGCCCGGGGTGGGGAATGGAAACTGAAGCTTTCTTT	.	TRBV5-1	TRBJ1-1	.	15
CSASGGLWVTSPDTQYF	TGCAGCGCCTCCGGGGGTTTGTGGGTCACTAGCCCAGATACGCAGTATTTT	.	TRBV29-1	TRBJ2-3	.	17
CASSGGQLVDEQFF	TGCGCCAGCTCGGGGGGACAACTGGTGGATGAGCAGTTCTTC	.	TRBV5-1	TRBJ2-1	.	14
CASSLGTSGSDTQYF	TGTGCCAGCAGCTTGGGGACTAGCGGGAGCGATACGCAGTATTTT	.	TRBV5-8	TRBJ2-3	TRBD2	15
CASRTEGSYTEAFF	TGTGCCAGCAGGACGGAGGGGTCGTACACTGAAGCTTTCTTT	.	TRBV2	TRBJ1-1	.	14
CASIGQGNTGELFF	TGCGCCAGCATCGGGCAGGGTAACACCGGGGAGCTGTTTTTT	.	TRBV23-1	TRBJ2-2	.	14
CASSQGGGGLLSGNTIYF	TGCGCCAGCAGCCAGGGAGGAGGGGGCCTCCTCTCTGGAAACACCATATATTTT	.	TRBV4-1	TRBJ1-3	TRBD1	18
CASSAGSQETQYF	TGTGCCAGCAGTGCAGGGTCCCAAGAGACCCAGTACTTC	.	TRBV6-5	TRBJ2-5	.	13
CASSGLAGVDTQYF	TGTGCCAGCAGCGGACTAGCGGGAGTAGATACGCAGTATTTT	.	TRBV13	TRBJ2-3	TRBD2	14
CASSPLTTEEAEAFF	TGTGCCAGCTCACCCTTAACAACCGAGGAAGCTGAAGCTTTCTTT	.	TRBV18	TRBJ1-1	.	15
CASSIDSTTGELFF	TGTGCCAGCAGTATTGACAGCACCACCGGGGAGCTGTTTTTT	.	TRBV2	TRBJ2-2	.	14
CASSQDQRDRIAPLHF	TGTGCCAGCAGCCAAGATCAGCGGGACAGGATAGCACCCCTCCACTTT	.	TRBV4-2	TRBJ1-6	TRBD1	16
CASRIYGNQPQHF	TGTGCCAGCAGGATCTACGGCAATCAGCCCCAGCATTTT	.	TRBV6-6	TRBJ1-5	.	13
CASSSTGTGEHEQYF	TGTGCCAGCAGCTCGACCGGGACAGGGGAACACGAGCAGTACTTC	.	TRBV5-8	TRBJ2-7	TRBD1	15